The text below deals with one TCR beta chain. The data are from a study of blood T cell repertoires in COVID-19. About the study: Donors in the United States, Italy and Spain gave samples during acute or convalescent COVID-19. PBMCs, B-cell-depleted T cells, or T cells were the source of the cDNA or gDNA that made up the material.

As processed by the authors: The authors estimated nucleated cell counts from reference gene primer amplification. Sequencing was performed with immunoSEQ multiplex PCR; in TCRdb, only in-frame clones are kept and a portion is missing. V, J and clone size are those of that table, while D and trimming were read from the DNA. The sample comprises 150,000 or so clones, roughly 90% of which are singletons, and roughly 1.2% rests with the top ten. The CDR3 sequence is 16 residues long. From germline, CDR1 is LGHDT and CDR2 YNNKEL (reference sequence). Trimming removed 1 base at V and 0 bases at J, with 10 bases between.

The receptor was isolated from a young woman with acute COVID-19. The genes are TRBV3-1 (or the pseudogene TRBV3-2) and TRBJ2-1; unclear D gene. Sample: PBMCs or T cells enriched from blood (not recorded which). The CDR3 reads CASSQGSGVSYNEQFF. For the CDR3, the DNA is TGTGCCAGCAGCCAAGGGTCGGGTGTCTCCTACAATGAGCAGTTCTTC.